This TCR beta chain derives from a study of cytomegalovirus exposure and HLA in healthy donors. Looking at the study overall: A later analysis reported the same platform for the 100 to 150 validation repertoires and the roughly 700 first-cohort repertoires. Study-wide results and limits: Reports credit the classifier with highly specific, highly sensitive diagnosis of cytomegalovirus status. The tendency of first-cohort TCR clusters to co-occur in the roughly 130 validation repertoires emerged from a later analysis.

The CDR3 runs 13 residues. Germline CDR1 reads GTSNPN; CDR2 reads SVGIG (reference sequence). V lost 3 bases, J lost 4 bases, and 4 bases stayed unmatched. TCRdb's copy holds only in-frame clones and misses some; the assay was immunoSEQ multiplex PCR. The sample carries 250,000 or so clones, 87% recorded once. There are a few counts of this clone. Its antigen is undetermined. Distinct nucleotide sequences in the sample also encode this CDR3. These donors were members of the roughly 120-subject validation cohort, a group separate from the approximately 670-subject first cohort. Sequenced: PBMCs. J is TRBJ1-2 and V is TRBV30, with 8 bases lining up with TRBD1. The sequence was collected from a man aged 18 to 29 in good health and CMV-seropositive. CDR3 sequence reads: CAWSVTGGYGYTF. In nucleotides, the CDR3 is TGTGCCTGGAGCGTAACAGGGGGCTATGGCTACACCTTC. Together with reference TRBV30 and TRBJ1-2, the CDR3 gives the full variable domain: SQTIHQWPATLVQPVGSPLSLECTVEGTSNPNLYWYRQAAGRGLQLLFYSVGIGQISSEVPQNLSASRPQDRQFILSSKKLLLSDSGFYLCAWSVTGGYGYTFGSGTRLTVV.